This T cell receptor beta chain comes out of a study of T-cell reconstitution after alpha-beta-depleted transplantation in children. Whole-study findings and limits: The authors attributed T-cell counts and diversity one year after transplant mostly to newly produced T cells. Elevated TCRbeta diversity at day 60 was traced, in some patients, to surviving recipient T cells and thymic progenitors. Several hundred expanded graft clones reportedly were the source of alpha-beta T cells about two months after transplant.

Unique molecular identifiers featured in how the TCRbeta library was prepared. A single record per CDR3 protein comes from TCRdb applying MiXCR to the PCR reads. The sample has some 600,000 distinct CDR3 sequences, 10% to 15% seen once. Trimming removed 7 bases from V and 6 bases from J, with 13 bases in between. This CDR3 has 13 residues. This clonotype was detected ten times or more. Its antigen is not identified. The source is a male patient younger than 18 who had a stem cell transplant for acute myeloid leukemia, so the T cells may come from the graft donor. Material: PBMCs, mostly from graft donor cells, obtained 360 days after TCRalphabeta/CD19-depleted stem cell transplant. The chain employs TRBV12-3 or TRBV12-4 and TRBJ2-1; D unresolved. The CDR3 loop is CASTLGEPNEQFF. The CDR3 DNA is TGTGCCAGCACCCTCGGAGAGCCCAATGAGCAGTTCTTC.